These 7 T cell receptor beta chains share one sample of origin, sequenced in a study of blood T cells in healthy people across ages. It was with a sample-barcoded 5' primer and a J-beta primer mix that a second PCR of roughly 7 to 12 cycles was run. TCRdb fed the 5' RACE reads into MiXCR, producing one record per CDR3 protein. This sample has fewer than 2,000,000 distinct CDR3 sequences, with around 35% found just once. Sequencing input: blood. These receptors all stem from a woman aged 25-40 years in good health.

This clonotype has just a few counts. V is TRBV14 and J is TRBJ2-7, with D tentatively TRBD2 (6 bases). This CDR3 contains 11 residues. V lost 3 bases, J lost 7 bases, and 7 bases lay in between. Germline CDR1 reads SGHDN; CDR2 reads FVKESK. The chain's CDR3 is CASSQTREQYF. In DNA form, the CDR3 reads TGTGCCAGCAGCCAGACTAGGGAGCAGTACTTC.

V and J are TRBV7-6 and TRBJ1-5; no firm D call. From germline, CDR1 is SGHVS and CDR2 FNYEAQ. The CDR3 has 17 residues. Trimming removed 0 bases at V and 1 base at J, with 13 bases between. For the CDR3, the DNA is TGTGCCAGCAGCTTAGCGCCGAGCTCGGCGAGCAATCAGCCCCAGCATTTT. Protein: CASSLAPSSASNQPQHF.

This sequence joins TRBV5-6 and TRBJ1-6; 10 bases align to TRBD1. This CDR3 has 15 amino acids. Looked up from germline, CDR1 is SGHDT and CDR2 is YYEEEE. Trimming at V came to 4 bases and at J to 7 bases, leaving 5 bases not matched to a gene. DNA of the CDR3: TGTGCCAGCAGCCGCAGACAGGGGGCGAATTCACCCCTCCACTTT. Protein: CASSRRQGANSPLHF.

The CDR3 here is CSADTRVATDTQYF. The CDR3 DNA reads TGCAGTGCCGATACAAGGGTCGCCACAGATACGCAGTATTTT. V usage is TRBV20-1 and J usage is TRBJ2-3; D is undetermined. From germline, CDR1 is DFQATT and CDR2 SNEGSKA (reference sequence). Trimming removed 6 bases from V and 2 bases from J, with 15 bases in between. There are 14 residues in the CDR3.

This clonotype occurred a few times. The chain couples TRBV29-1 to TRBJ2-3; no firm D call. The CDR3 is 11 amino acids. Trimming took 4 bases from V and 5 from J, leaving 7 bases between them. The germline CDR1 and CDR2 sequences are SQVTM and ANQGSEA. The CDR3 DNA reads as TGCAGCGTTGTACAGCTAGATACGCAGTATTTT. Translation: CSVVQLDTQYF.

This clonotype was seen once. This rearrangement joins TRBV2 to TRBJ2-6, with D hard to call. V was trimmed by 3 bases and J by 0 bases, leaving 6 bases between them. CDR1 and CDR2 (germline): SNHLY, FYNNEI. The CDR3 runs 15 residues. The CDR3 loop is CASSDGFSGANVLTF. Here the CDR3 DNA reads TGTGCCAGCAGTGACGGCTTCTCTGGGGCCAACGTCCTGACTTTC.

This clonotype came up a few times. The chain carries TRBV2 and TRBJ1-2, with D unclear. CDR3 length equals 14 residues. Germline CDR1 reads SNHLY; CDR2 reads FYNNEI. V lost 3 bases and J lost 5, with 13 bases in between. Here the CDR3 reads CASSEEAASYGYTF. CDR3 bases: TGTGCCAGCAGTGAGGAGGCGGCTAGTTATGGCTACACCTTC.